This T cell receptor beta chain was found in a study of blood T cell repertoires in COVID-19. In the study overall: Both acute and convalescent COVID-19 samples were obtained from the United States, Italy and Spain. PBMCs, B-cell-depleted T cells, or T cells provided the cDNA or gDNA that made up the material.

The CDR3 has 14 residues. The V gene's germline CDR1 is SGDLS and CDR2 YYNGEE. V was trimmed by 0 bases and J by 6 bases, leaving 12 bases between them. In the original workflow: Quantification of nucleated cells was approximated via reference gene primer amplification. Sequencing was performed with immunoSEQ multiplex PCR; in TCRdb, only in-frame clones are kept and a portion is missing. V, J and clone size are those of that table, while D and trimming were read from the DNA. The table includes around 150,000 clones, 81% detected once. The rearrangement uses TRBV9 and TRBJ1-1; possible D gene TRBD1, 5 bases. The sequenced sample was peripheral blood. The TCR originated in a man in his sixties with active or convalescent COVID-19. The chain's CDR3 is CASSVGQFTSEAFF. In nucleotides, the CDR3 is TGTGCCAGCAGCGTAGGACAGTTTACCTCTGAAGCTTTCTTT.